The rows below give T cell receptor beta chains drawn from one sample of a study of T cell changes during pregnancy in multiple sclerosis. Generated by immunoSEQ multiplex PCR, the TCRdb table keeps only in-frame clones and is missing some. The sample has under 65,000 clones, approximately 94% seen once; the top ten hold 2.5%. This material consisted of CD8+ T cells from peripheral blood mononuclear cells, taken after pregnancy. The source is a female donor with multiple sclerosis, enrolled in a pregnancy study. Each CDR3 is given with its conserved first and last residue. The D gene is left open where the match is weak. Only some rows state a clone size, as once, few, many or a class for expanded clones.

V gene	D gene	J gene	clone size	CDR3 DNA	CDR3 protein
TRBV4-1	-	TRBJ2-1	-	TGCGCCAGCAGCGCGGGCATGGGGAATGAGCAGTTCTTC	CASSAGMGNEQFF
TRBV29-1	-	TRBJ2-2	-	TGCAGCGTTGACAGGGAAGCCGGGGAGCTGTTTTTT	CSVDREAGELFF
TRBV7-6	-	TRBJ2-7	-	TGTGCCAGCAGCGCGGCGGGCGGTGAGCAGTACTTC	CASSAAGGEQYF
TRBV18	TRBD1	TRBJ1-1	few	TGTGCCAGCTCACCCTGGACAGGGAGACCCACTGAAGCTTTCTTT	CASSPWTGRPTEAFF
TRBV10-2	-	TRBJ2-1	once	TGCGCCAGCAGTGACCTTGTTTACAATGAGCAGTTCTTC	CASSDLVYNEQFF
TRBV7-8	TRBD1	TRBJ1-2	once	TGTGCCAGCAGCTTAGCCTCAGAGACAGGGGACTATGGCTACACCTTC	CASSLASETGDYGYTF
TRBV19	-	TRBJ1-5	-	TGTGCCAGTAGTTACGGGACACGGGGCAATCAGCCCCAGCATTTT	CASSYGTRGNQPQHF
TRBV29-1	-	TRBJ2-7	-	TGCAGCGTTGAGGCAGGGTCGACTTACGAGCAGTACTTC	CSVEAGSTYEQYF
TRBV13	TRBD2	TRBJ2-3	-	TGTGCCAGCAGCTTAGGCGAGGGACTAAGCGGGAGTCAGAAAGATACGCAGTATTTT	CASSLGEGLSGSQKDTQYF
TRBV27	-	TRBJ2-3	-	TGTGCCAGCAACGTGGGCCCTGTGGGAGATACGCAGTATTTT	CASNVGPVGDTQYF
TRBV27	-	TRBJ2-1	-	TGTGCCAGCAGTTTAAAGCAGGTAGTCTACAATGAGCAGTTCTTC	CASSLKQVVYNEQFF
TRBV6-5	-	TRBJ2-7	-	TGTGCCAGCAGATTGACACCCTCCTACGAGCAGTACTTC	CASRLTPSYEQYF
TRBV9	TRBD2	TRBJ2-3	-	TGTGCCAGCAGCGTTTGGCGGGAGGCAGGAGGATCTGGCACAGATACGCAGTATTTT	CASSVWREAGGSGTDTQYF
TRBV2	-	TRBJ1-1	few	TGTGCCAGCAGACCTGGCGGGGGCCGGAACACTGAAGCTTTCTTT	CASRPGGGRNTEAFF